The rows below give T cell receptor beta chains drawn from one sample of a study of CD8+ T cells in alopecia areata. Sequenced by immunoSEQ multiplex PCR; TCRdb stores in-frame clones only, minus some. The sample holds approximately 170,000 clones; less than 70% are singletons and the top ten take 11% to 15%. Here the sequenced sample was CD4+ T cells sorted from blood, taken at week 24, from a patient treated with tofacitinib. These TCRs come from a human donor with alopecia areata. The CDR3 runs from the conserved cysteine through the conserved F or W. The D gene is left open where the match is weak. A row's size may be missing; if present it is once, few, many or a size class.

CDR3aa: CASSSGADYGYTF
CDR3nt: TGTGCCAGCTCTTCGGGAGCGGACTATGGCTACACCTTC
abundance: .
d_gene: .
v_gene: TRBV6-6
j_gene: TRBJ1-2

CDR3aa: CASSWAQLEQYF
CDR3nt: TGTGCCAGCAGCTGGGCCCAACTCGAGCAGTACTTC
abundance: .
d_gene: .
v_gene: TRBV2
j_gene: TRBJ2-7

CDR3aa: CAWSDPSGQETQYF
CDR3nt: TGTGCCTGGAGTGATCCTAGCGGCCAAGAGACCCAGTACTTC
abundance: few
d_gene: TRBD2
v_gene: TRBV30
j_gene: TRBJ2-5

CDR3aa: CSVAAKSTGVSGANVLTF
CDR3nt: TGCAGCGTTGCCGCGAAGTCTACCGGCGTCTCTGGGGCCAACGTCCTGACTTTC
abundance: many
d_gene: .
v_gene: TRBV29-1
j_gene: TRBJ2-6

CDR3aa: CASSKLDQGTSYGYTF
CDR3nt: TGTGCCAGCAGCAAATTGGATCAGGGGACATCCTATGGCTACACCTTC
abundance: .
d_gene: .
v_gene: TRBV9
j_gene: TRBJ1-2

CDR3aa: CASSASGGTIRETQYF
CDR3nt: TGTGCCAGCAGCGCCAGCGGGGGGACGATCCGGGAGACCCAGTACTTC
abundance: .
d_gene: TRBD2
v_gene: TRBV9
j_gene: TRBJ2-5

CDR3aa: CAWFLQALDGYTF
CDR3nt: TGTGCCTGGTTCTTGCAGGCACTCGATGGCTACACCTTC
abundance: few
d_gene: .
v_gene: TRBV30
j_gene: TRBJ1-2

CDR3aa: CASSFGDRGNTEAFF
CDR3nt: TGTGCCAGCAGTTTCGGGGACAGGGGGAACACTGAAGCTTTCTTT
abundance: .
d_gene: TRBD1
v_gene: TRBV28
j_gene: TRBJ1-1

CDR3aa: CSVRGDYEQYF
CDR3nt: TGCAGCGTTCGCGGGGACTACGAGCAGTACTTC
abundance: few
d_gene: .
v_gene: TRBV29-1
j_gene: TRBJ2-7

CDR3aa: CSVETGLQDTDTQYF
CDR3nt: TGCAGCGTGGAGACAGGCCTCCAGGACACAGATACGCAGTATTTT
abundance: few
d_gene: .
v_gene: TRBV29-1
j_gene: TRBJ2-3

CDR3aa: CSVARDRLSYEQYF
CDR3nt: TGCAGCGTTGCCCGGGACAGACTCTCCTACGAGCAGTACTTC
abundance: .
d_gene: TRBD1
v_gene: TRBV29-1
j_gene: TRBJ2-7

CDR3aa: CASSPRHPQETQYF
CDR3nt: TGTGCCAGCAGCCCCCGACACCCTCAAGAGACCCAGTACTTC
abundance: .
d_gene: .
v_gene: TRBV7-9
j_gene: TRBJ2-5

CDR3aa: CASSEGGVPNYGYTF
CDR3nt: TGTGCCAGCAGTGAAGGCGGGGTGCCCAACTATGGCTACACCTTC
abundance: .
d_gene: .
v_gene: TRBV6-1
j_gene: TRBJ1-2

CDR3aa: CSALAVDGYTF
CDR3nt: TGCAGCGCCCTCGCCGTAGATGGCTACACCTTC
abundance: once
d_gene: .
v_gene: TRBV29-1
j_gene: TRBJ1-2

CDR3aa: CASSLDGTEQETQYF
CDR3nt: TGCGCCAGCAGCTTGGATGGGACGGAACAAGAGACCCAGTACTTC
abundance: .
d_gene: .
v_gene: TRBV5-1
j_gene: TRBJ2-5

CDR3aa: CASSRGPSYEQYF
CDR3nt: TGTGCCAGCAGCCGGGGGCCCTCCTACGAGCAGTACTTC
abundance: once
d_gene: .
v_gene: TRBV11-2
j_gene: TRBJ2-7

CDR3aa: CASRLARTSPPSREQFF
CDR3nt: TGTGCAAGTCGCTTAGCGCGGACTAGCCCCCCATCAAGGGAGCAGTTCTTC
abundance: .
d_gene: .
v_gene: TRBV12-2
j_gene: TRBJ2-1

CDR3aa: CASSVGVRGYNEQFF
CDR3nt: TGTGCCAGCAGTGTAGGGGTCAGGGGGTACAATGAGCAGTTCTTC
abundance: .
d_gene: TRBD1
v_gene: TRBV6-1
j_gene: TRBJ2-1

CDR3aa: CSARIEETQYF
CDR3nt: TGCAGTGCTCGTATAGAAGAGACCCAGTACTTC
abundance: .
d_gene: .
v_gene: TRBV20-1
j_gene: TRBJ2-5